Following are 7 T cell receptor beta chains from one sample sequenced in a study of blood T cells in healthy people across ages. Combining a sample-barcoded 5' primer with a J-beta primer mix, a second PCR ran for roughly 7 to 11 cycles. TCRdb re-derived calls from the 5' RACE reads in MiXCR, one entry per CDR3 protein. The profile covers about 1.4 million distinct CDR3 sequences, with approximately 60% appearing a single time and 6.5% to 8% taken by the ten largest. Sequenced input: blood. These receptors came from a man in his late teens or twenties in good health.

The rearrangement links TRBV12-3 or TRBV12-4 to TRBJ2-5; no firm D call. Gene TRBJ2-7 matches the end of the DNA better, so the J call may be wrong. The CDR3 has 11 residues. The CDR3 region is CASRSLHEQYF. The CDR3 nucleotides are TGTGCCAGCAGGTCATTGCACGAGCAGTACTTC.

The table lists this clonotype with a few counts. The rearrangement uses TRBV4-3 and TRBJ2-4; the match to TRBD1 covers 8 bases. The DNA end favors TRBJ2-7, so the J call may be wrong. The CDR3 spans 15 residues. Germline assignment: CDR1 LGHNA and CDR2 YSLEER. CDR3 sequence reads: CASSNGQGGLHEQYF. The CDR3 DNA reads TGCGCCAGCAGCAACGGACAGGGAGGCCTCCACGAGCAGTACTTC.

The chain uses TRBV4-1 and TRBJ2-1, with D unresolved. In germline, CDR1 is MGHRA, CDR2 YSYEKL. The CDR3 is made up of 12 amino acids. Between the trimmed V and J ends, which lost 1 base and 15 bases, there was a span of 13 bases. The CDR3 coding sequence is TGCGCCAGCAGCCAAGGTCAGAAGGTTAGGTTCTTC. Translation gives CASSQGQKVRFF.

The chain recombines TRBV7-2 with TRBJ2-1; D perhaps matches TRBD1 (5 bases). Trimming took off 7 bases at V and 0 bases at J, with 10 bases between the two ends. This CDR3 is built from 14 residues. Germline-derived CDR1 and CDR2 are SGHTA and FQGNSA. The CDR3 loop is CASTDSLSYNEQFF. In nucleotides, the CDR3 is TGTGCCAGCACTGACAGTCTCTCCTACAATGAGCAGTTCTTC.

This clonotype showed up just a few times. This sequence joins TRBV10-1 and TRBJ2-4; D perhaps matches TRBD1 (6 bases). This CDR3 contains 16 residues. Germline CDR1 reads WNHNN; CDR2 reads SYGVQD (reference sequence). The V end was cut by 0 bases, the J end by 0 bases, with 9 bases between. CDR3 amino acids: CASSESRGLAKNIQYF. The DNA for the CDR3 is TGCGCCAGCAGTGAGTCGAGGGGGTTAGCCAAAAACATTCAGTACTTC.

CDR3 DNA: TGTGCCACCAGATCGGGGGCCCCCTCCTACGAGCAGTACTTC. Protein sequence: CATRSGAPSYEQYF. This sequence joins TRBV6-6 and TRBJ2-7; either TRBD1 or TRBD2 may fit D (6 bases each). V was shortened by 10 bases and J by 0 bases, with 16 bases between the two germline ends. The CDR3 is 14 amino acids. The germline V gene encodes CDR1 MNHNY and CDR2 SVGAGI (reference sequence).

Here the CDR3 DNA reads TGTGCCAGCAGTCCCATCCCCCAGGGTGTAGGGGAGCTGTTTTTT. This encodes CASSPIPQGVGELFF. The genes are TRBV12-3 or TRBV12-4 and TRBJ2-2, with TRBD1 as a possible D gene (5 bases). This CDR3 spans 15 amino acids. Trimming pared 5 bases from V and 8 bases from J, leaving 18 bases between.